The 18 T cell receptor beta chains below come from one sample, sequenced in a study of shared clonotypes between healthy human individuals (dated by TCRdb to 2018 to 2021). Library preparation was by the immunoSEQ multiplex PCR assay. Here the immuneACCESS table is served through TCRdb, limited to in-frame sequences with V and J called. Missing clones are a known gap in these copies; in checked studies unresolved V genes cover under half, and the rest lacks a known reason. Here the sample has 950,000 to 1,100,000 clones; roughly 80% occur a single time. The top ten clonotypes cover approximately 1.5% of the sample. Material for sequencing was memory CD4+ T cells sorted from blood. The cell subset or site label of this sample denotes: CD45RA-negative fraction. The origin of the receptors is a man aged 18 to 35 in good health.

The chain carries TRBV29-1 and TRBJ1-6, with D unresolved. CDR3 length equals 14 residues. CDR1 is SQVTM, CDR2 ANQGSEA, per germline. Trimming pared 6 bases from V and 9 bases from J, leaving 18 bases between. The CDR3 DNA sequence: TGCAGCGTCTCCTTTGCGGGGATGGGTTCACCCCTCCACTTT. Encoded protein: CSVSFAGMGSPLHF.

The rearrangement joins TRBV6-6 to TRBJ2-3; no definite D call. The CDR3 covers 13 residues. Germline V gene lookup returns CDR1 MNHNY and CDR2 SVGAGI (reference sequence). V was shortened by 6 bases and J by 10 bases, with 17 bases between the two germline ends. The CDR3 DNA reads TGTGCCAGCAGAGCTAAAAACAGCGTCCCGCAGTATTTT. Amino acids: CASRAKNSVPQYF.

The chain combines TRBV6-1 with TRBJ1-2; D not certain. Trimming took off 1 base at V and 6 bases at J, with 12 bases between the two ends. This CDR3 is built from 14 residues. CDR1 is MNHNS, CDR2 SASEGT, per germline. Here the CDR3 reads CASSEGWQANGYTF. The DNA for the CDR3 is TGTGCCAGCAGTGAAGGGTGGCAGGCCAATGGCTACACCTTC.

The rearrangement uses TRBV4-3 and TRBJ2-7; a possible D gene is TRBD1 (5 bases). Germline V gives CDR1 LGHNA, CDR2 YSLEER. Trimming left V 0 bases short and J 6 bases short, with 9 bases between. CDR3 length: 13 residues. The CDR3 DNA follows: TGCGCCAGCAGCCAAGATTGGCAGGGCGAGCAGTACTTC. Protein: CASSQDWQGEQYF.

The V call is TRBV19, the J call TRBJ1-2, with 8 bases identical to TRBD1. The V and J ends lost 4 bases and 4 bases, in that order; junction bases with no gene match: 11. The germline CDR1 and CDR2 sequences are LNHDA and SQIVND (reference sequence). There are 16 residues in the CDR3. For the CDR3, the DNA is TGTGCCAGTAGTACCCCACGGACAGGGTCCTTCTATGGCTACACCTTC. Translation: CASSTPRTGSFYGYTF. Based on the CDR3 plus reference TRBV19 and TRBJ1-2, the full variable domain is DGGITQSPKYLFRKEGQNVTLSCEQNLNHDAMYWYRQDPGQGLRLIYYSQIVNDFQKGDIAEGYSVSREKKESFPLTVTSAQKNPTAFYLCASSTPRTGSFYGYTFGSGTRLTVV.

The chain is built from TRBV6-1 and TRBJ2-7, with 14 bases fitting TRBD2. The CDR3 has 15 residues. Germline-derived CDR1 and CDR2 are MNHNS and SASEGT. V lost 3 bases to trimming and J lost 6 bases; unmatched junction nucleotides: 4. The CDR3 bases are TGTGCCAGCAGTGAGACTAGCGGGGGGGCCTCCGAGCAGTACTTC. It translates to CASSETSGGASEQYF.

With regard to this clone: Other DNA sequences in the same sample also yield this CDR3. The CDR3 spells CAISENPGTNEKLFF. The CDR3 coding sequence is TGTGCCATCAGTGAGAACCCGGGAACTAATGAAAAACTGTTTTTT. This rearrangement joins TRBV10-3 to TRBJ1-4; D not resolved. Deletions cut 2 bases from V and 1 base from J, with 8 bases between. CDR1 and CDR2 (germline): ENHRY, SYGVKD. There are 15 residues in the CDR3.

The table lists this clone with a few counts. This rearrangement joins TRBV5-1 to TRBJ2-4; 7 bases agree with TRBD2. The junction had 8 bases not matched to a gene; V was cut back by 0 bases and J by 8 bases. This CDR3 contains 15 residues. CDR1 is SGHRS and CDR2 is YFSETQ in the germline V gene. The CDR3 DNA sequence: TGCGCCAGCAGCTTGGGGTCTAGCGGTCAGGACATTCAGTACTTC. The encoded protein is CASSLGSSGQDIQYF.

With regard to this clone: Distinct nucleotide sequences in the sample also encode this CDR3. The gene calls are TRBV2 and TRBJ1-5, with D hard to call. The CDR3 runs 14 residues. V lost 1 base and J 4 bases, leaving 8 bases between the germline ends. CDR1 and CDR2 from the germline V gene are SNHLY and FYNNEI. This chain's CDR3 is CASSEVGGNQPQHF. DNA for the CDR3: TGTGCCAGCAGTGAAGTAGGTGGAAATCAGCCCCAGCATTTT.

Remarks on this clone: A much larger clone sits a single nucleotide away, making a read error possible. The same CDR3 also results from other DNA sequences found in this sample. V gene TRBV11-2 combines with J gene TRBJ2-2, with D possibly being TRBD2 (7 bases). CDR3 size: 16 residues. V was pared by 3 bases and J by 1 base, with 12 bases between. In germline, CDR1 is SGHAT, CDR2 FQNNGV. The CDR3 is CASSLGGRKNTGELFF. The CDR3 DNA reads as TGTGCCAGCAGCTTGGGGGGGCGGAAGAACACCGGGGAGCTGTTTTTT.

The V gene is TRBV10-1, the J gene TRBJ1-1; weak D call: TRBD1 (5 bases). Germline V lookup: CDR1 WNHNN, CDR2 SYGVQD (reference sequence). V lost 0 bases to trimming and J lost 2 bases, with 10 bases between them. The CDR3 totals 15 residues. CDR3 sequence reads: CASSESKQVNTEAFF. DNA of the CDR3: TGCGCCAGCAGTGAGTCGAAACAGGTTAACACTGAAGCTTTCTTT.

The chain carries TRBV11-2 and TRBJ2-1, with TRBD2 identical over 12 bases. This CDR3 region has 17 residues. The V segment lost 5 bases and the J segment 5 bases; nucleotides outside the gene matches: 10. CDR1 SGHAT and CDR2 FQNNGV come from the germline V gene. The CDR3 protein is CASSPPLLAGGHNEQFF. CDR3 nucleotide sequence: TGTGCCAGCAGCCCCCCCCTACTAGCGGGGGGCCACAATGAGCAGTTCTTC.

J is TRBJ1-2 and V is TRBV28; 11 bases align to TRBD1. This CDR3 has 16 residues. Per germline, CDR1 MDHEN and CDR2 SYDVKM. V was pared by 5 bases and J by 1 base, with 6 bases of the junction left unmatched. CDR3 region: CASSISGTGGNYGYTF. CDR3 sequence (DNA): TGTGCCAGCAGTATATCGGGGACAGGGGGTAACTATGGCTACACCTTC.

In its sample, this clone was seen once. V gene TRBV19 combines with J gene TRBJ1-3; D not resolved. Per the germline V gene, CDR1 is LNHDA and CDR2 is SQIVND (reference sequence). Trimming took off 6 bases at V and 4 bases at J, with 19 bases between the two ends. This CDR3 spans 16 amino acids. As DNA, the CDR3 is TGTGCCAGTAGAACCGCAGGCGGCTCGTTGGGAAACACCATATATTTT. This gives the protein CASRTAGGSLGNTIYF. Complete variable domain (other parts from reference TRBV19 and TRBJ1-3): DGGITQSPKYLFRKEGQNVTLSCEQNLNHDAMYWYRQDPGQGLRLIYYSQIVNDFQKGDIAEGYSVSREKKESFPLTVTSAQKNPTAFYLCASRTAGGSLGNTIYFGEGSWLTVV.

The chain joins TRBV18 to TRBJ1-1, with D possibly being TRBD1 (5 bases). Germline assignment: CDR1 KGHSH and CDR2 LQKENI. V lost 5 bases and J 0 bases, leaving 7 bases between the germline ends. The CDR3 is 13 amino acids. The CDR3 sequence: CASSEGMNTEAFF. CDR3 bases: TGTGCCAGCTCAGAGGGGATGAACACTGAAGCTTTCTTT.

J is TRBJ2-1 and V is TRBV6-1; 9 bases line up with TRBD1. Germline-derived CDR1 and CDR2 are MNHNS and SASEGT. V was clipped by 0 bases and J by 9 bases; unmatched bases: 9. The CDR3 is 16 residues long. The CDR3 is CASSEAGTGSLVEQFF. The DNA for the CDR3 is TGTGCCAGCAGTGAAGCGGGGACAGGGTCGTTAGTTGAGCAGTTCTTC.

The rearrangement links TRBV12-2 to TRBJ1-5; the table's TRBD1 call for D was not verified on the DNA. TRBV12-2 is a recognized pseudogene. This CDR3 is built from 17 residues. As DNA, the CDR3 is TGTGCAAGTCGCTTTTGCCGTGGACAGGGTCCCAATCAGCCCCAGCATTTT. It yields the protein CASRFCRGQGPNQPQHF.

J is TRBJ1-2 and V is TRBV27; TRBD1 matches 8 bases. V was pared by 3 bases and J by 6 bases, with 9 bases of the junction left unmatched. Germline assignment: CDR1 MNHEY and CDR2 SMNVEV (reference sequence). This CDR3 is built from 15 residues. The CDR3 sequence: CASSLKPGGVDGYTF. CDR3 bases: TGTGCCAGCAGTTTGAAACCAGGGGGCGTCGATGGCTACACCTTC.